This TCR beta chain was found in a study of blood T cell repertoires in COVID-19. The wider study: Samples representing acute and convalescent COVID-19 were sourced from the United States, Italy and Spain. T cells, B-cell-depleted T cells, or PBMCs provided the cDNA or gDNA that served as material.

The CDR3 runs to 16 residues. Germline V gene sequence: CDR1 SGHRS, CDR2 YFSETQ. Trimming took off 0 bases at V and 5 bases at J, with 16 bases between the two ends. Per the original data handling: Estimated nucleated cell counts came from reference gene primer amplification. Libraries were prepared by immunoSEQ multiplex PCR; TCRdb keeps only in-frame clonotypes and omits some of them. V and J calls plus clone size are reproduced from that table; the DNA served to infer D and trimming. The sample consists of 88,000 or so clones, about 76% of them appearing once. Material: peripheral blood. The receptor was derived from a human donor in a cohort sampled during active COVID-19. This chain uses TRBV5-1 with TRBJ2-3; tentatively, D is TRBD2 (6 bases). The CDR3 nucleotides read TGCGCCAGCAGCTTGGTGCTGGGGAGGTCGGTAGATACGCAGTATTTT. It codes for CASSLVLGRSVDTQYF.